This T cell receptor beta chain comes out of a study of blood T cell repertoires in COVID-19. Study in general: Sources were T cells, B-cell-depleted T cells, or PBMCs; the material itself was cDNA or gDNA.

Repertoires were generated with immunoSEQ multiplex PCR, while TCRdb's copy carries only in-frame clones and drops some. The sample has 320,000 or so clones, about nine tenths seen once. This clone was recorded only once. Residents of about two dozen US areas, aged about 18 to 95 years, made up the participants. Germline CDR1 reads SGDLS; CDR2 reads YYNGEE. V shed 0 bases and J shed 4 bases, with 11 bases lying between them. The CDR3 contains 15 residues. The sequenced sample consisted of PBMCs or T cells enriched from blood (not recorded which). The genes are TRBV9 and TRBJ2-1; the D gene is possibly TRBD1 (6 bases). This clonotype was sampled from a man between 60 and 70 years old who had recovered from COVID-19. CDR3 protein: CASSVETGHYNEQFF. CDR3 sequence (DNA): TGTGCCAGCAGCGTAGAGACAGGACATTACAATGAGCAGTTCTTC. Supplemented by reference TRBV9 and TRBJ2-1, the full variable domain reads DSGVTQTPKHLITATGQRVTLRCSPRSGDLSVYWYQQSLDQGLQFLIQYYNGEERAKGNILERFSAQQFPDLHSELNLSSLELGDSALYFCASSVETGHYNEQFFGPGTRLTVL.